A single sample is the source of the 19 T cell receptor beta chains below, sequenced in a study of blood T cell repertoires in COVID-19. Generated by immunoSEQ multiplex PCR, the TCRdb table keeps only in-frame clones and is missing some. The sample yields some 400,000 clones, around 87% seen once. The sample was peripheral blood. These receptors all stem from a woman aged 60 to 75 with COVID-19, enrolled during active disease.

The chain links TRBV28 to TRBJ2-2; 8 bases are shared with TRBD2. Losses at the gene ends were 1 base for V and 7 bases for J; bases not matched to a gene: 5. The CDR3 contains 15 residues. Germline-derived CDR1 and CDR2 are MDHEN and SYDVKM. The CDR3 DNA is TGTGCCAGCAGTTTATTCGTTAGCGGGGACGGGGAGCTGTTTTTT. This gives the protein CASSLFVSGDGELFF.

CDR3 nucleotide sequence: TGTGCCAGCAGTAGTAAGAGCTCTGGCTACACCTTC. Protein product: CASSSKSSGYTF. The chain carries TRBV28 and TRBJ1-2; D is unclear. CDR1 is MDHEN and CDR2 is SYDVKM in the germline V gene. The V end was cut by 5 bases, the J end by 7 bases, with 11 bases between. CDR3 length equals 12 residues.

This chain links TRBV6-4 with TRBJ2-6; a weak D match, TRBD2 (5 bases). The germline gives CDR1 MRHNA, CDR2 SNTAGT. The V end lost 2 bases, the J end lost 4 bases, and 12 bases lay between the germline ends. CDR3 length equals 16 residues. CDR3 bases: TGTGCCAGCAGTGACACGAGGGCTTCCGGGGCCAACGTCCTGACTTTC. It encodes CASSDTRASGANVLTF.

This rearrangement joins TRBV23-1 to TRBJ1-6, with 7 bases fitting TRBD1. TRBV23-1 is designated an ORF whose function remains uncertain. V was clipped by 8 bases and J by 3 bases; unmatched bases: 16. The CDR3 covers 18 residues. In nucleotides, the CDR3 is TGCGCCAGCGGCAACGAGGTGTTGGGGGACAGCTATAATTCACCCCTCCACTTT. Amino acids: CASGNEVLGDSYNSPLHF.

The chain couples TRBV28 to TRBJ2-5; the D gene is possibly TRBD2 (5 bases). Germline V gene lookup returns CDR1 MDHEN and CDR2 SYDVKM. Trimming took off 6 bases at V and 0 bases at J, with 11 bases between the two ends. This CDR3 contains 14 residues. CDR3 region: CASRNDYNQETQYF. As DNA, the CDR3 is TGTGCCAGCAGAAACGACTACAACCAAGAGACCCAGTACTTC.

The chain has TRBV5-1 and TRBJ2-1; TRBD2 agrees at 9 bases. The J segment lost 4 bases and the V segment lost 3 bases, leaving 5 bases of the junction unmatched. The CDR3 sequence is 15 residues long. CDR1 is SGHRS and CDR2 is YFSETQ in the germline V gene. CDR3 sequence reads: CASSSAGGSYNEQFF. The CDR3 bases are TGCGCCAGCAGCTCAGCGGGGGGCTCTTACAATGAGCAGTTCTTC. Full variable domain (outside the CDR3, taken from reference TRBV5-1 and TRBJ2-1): KAGVTQTPRYLIKTRGQQVTLSCSPISGHRSVSWYQQTPGQGLQFLFEYFSETQRNKGNFPGRFSGRQFSNSRSEMNVSTLELGDSALYLCASSSAGGSYNEQFFGPGTRLTVL.

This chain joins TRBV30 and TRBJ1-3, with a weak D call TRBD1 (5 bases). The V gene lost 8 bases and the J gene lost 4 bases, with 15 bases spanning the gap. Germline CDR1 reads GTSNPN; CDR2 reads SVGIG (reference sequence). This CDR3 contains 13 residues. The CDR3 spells CALADQGGNTIYF. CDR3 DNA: TGTGCCCTCGCTGACCAGGGCGGAAACACCATATATTTT.

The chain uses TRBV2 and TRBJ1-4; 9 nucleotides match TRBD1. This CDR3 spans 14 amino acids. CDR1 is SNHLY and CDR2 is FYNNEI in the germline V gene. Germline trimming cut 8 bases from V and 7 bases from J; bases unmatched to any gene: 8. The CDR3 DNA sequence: TGTGCCAGCGTCTTTGACAGGGGGGGTGAAAAACTGTTTTTT. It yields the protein CASVFDRGGEKLFF.

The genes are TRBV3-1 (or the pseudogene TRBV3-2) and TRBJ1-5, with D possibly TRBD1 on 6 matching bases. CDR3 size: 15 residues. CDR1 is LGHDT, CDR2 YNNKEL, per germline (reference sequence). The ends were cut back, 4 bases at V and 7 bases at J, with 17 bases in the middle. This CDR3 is CASSPKTGSGQPQHF. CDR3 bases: TGTGCCAGCAGCCCCAAAACAGGGTCAGGGCAGCCCCAGCATTTT.

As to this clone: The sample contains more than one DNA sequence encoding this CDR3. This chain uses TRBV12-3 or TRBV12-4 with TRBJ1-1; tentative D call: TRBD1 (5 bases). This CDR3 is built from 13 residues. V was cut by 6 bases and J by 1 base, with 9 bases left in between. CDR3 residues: CASRSTGNTEAFF. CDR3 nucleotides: TGTGCCAGCAGGTCAACAGGGAACACTGAAGCTTTCTTT.

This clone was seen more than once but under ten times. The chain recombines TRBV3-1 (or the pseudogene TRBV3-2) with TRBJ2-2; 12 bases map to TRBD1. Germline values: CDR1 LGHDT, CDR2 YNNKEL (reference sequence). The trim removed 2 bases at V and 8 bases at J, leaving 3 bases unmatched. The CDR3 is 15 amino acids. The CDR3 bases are TGTGCCAGCAGCCAATGGGACAGGGGGCCTGGGGAGCTGTTTTTT. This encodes CASSQWDRGPGELFF.

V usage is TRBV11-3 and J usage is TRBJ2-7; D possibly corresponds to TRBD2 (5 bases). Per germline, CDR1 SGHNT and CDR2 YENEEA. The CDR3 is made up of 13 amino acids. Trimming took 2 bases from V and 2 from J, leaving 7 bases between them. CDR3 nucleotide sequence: TGTGCCAGCAGCTTATCGGGAACCTACGAGCAGTACTTC. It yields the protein CASSLSGTYEQYF.

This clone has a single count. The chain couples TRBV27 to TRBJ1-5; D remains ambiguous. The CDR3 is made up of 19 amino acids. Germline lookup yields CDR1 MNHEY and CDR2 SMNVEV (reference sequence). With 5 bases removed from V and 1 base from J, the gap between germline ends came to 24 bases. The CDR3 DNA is TGTGCCAGCAGTCGAAAACCCCAGGCGCTTCCGCTCAGCAATCAGCCCCAGCATTTT. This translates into CASSRKPQALPLSNQPQHF.

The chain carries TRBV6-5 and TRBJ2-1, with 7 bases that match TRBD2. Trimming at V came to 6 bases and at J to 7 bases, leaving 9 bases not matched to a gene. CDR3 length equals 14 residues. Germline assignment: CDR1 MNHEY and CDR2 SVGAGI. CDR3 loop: CASRKRGPGNEQFF. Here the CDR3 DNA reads TGTGCCAGCAGGAAGCGGGGCCCGGGTAATGAGCAGTTCTTC.

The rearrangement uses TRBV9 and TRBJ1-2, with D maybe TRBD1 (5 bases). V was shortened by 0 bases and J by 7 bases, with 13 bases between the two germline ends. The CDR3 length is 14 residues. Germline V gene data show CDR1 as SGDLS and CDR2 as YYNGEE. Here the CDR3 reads CASSVVPGIGGYTF. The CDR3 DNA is TGTGCCAGCAGCGTAGTACCAGGGATTGGTGGCTACACCTTC.

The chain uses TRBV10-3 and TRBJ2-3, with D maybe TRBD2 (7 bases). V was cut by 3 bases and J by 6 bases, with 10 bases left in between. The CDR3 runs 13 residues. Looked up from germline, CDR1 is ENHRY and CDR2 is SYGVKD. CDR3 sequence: CAISDGGLDTQYF. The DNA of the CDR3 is TGTGCCATCAGTGACGGGGGGCTCGATACGCAGTATTTT.

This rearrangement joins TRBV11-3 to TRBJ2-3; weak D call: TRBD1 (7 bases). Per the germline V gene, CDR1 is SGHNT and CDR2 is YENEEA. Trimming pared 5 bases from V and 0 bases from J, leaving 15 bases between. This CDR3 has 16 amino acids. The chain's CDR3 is CASSPGDSFSTDTQYF. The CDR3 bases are TGTGCCAGCAGCCCGGGGGACAGCTTTAGCACAGATACGCAGTATTTT.

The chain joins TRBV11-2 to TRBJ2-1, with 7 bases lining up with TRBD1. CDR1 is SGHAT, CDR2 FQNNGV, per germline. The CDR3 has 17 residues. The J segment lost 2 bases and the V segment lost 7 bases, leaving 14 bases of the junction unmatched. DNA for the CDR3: TGTGCCAGCACCCGACAGGGACCTACCACTACCTACAATGAGCAGTTCTTC. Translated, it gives CASTRQGPTTTYNEQFF.

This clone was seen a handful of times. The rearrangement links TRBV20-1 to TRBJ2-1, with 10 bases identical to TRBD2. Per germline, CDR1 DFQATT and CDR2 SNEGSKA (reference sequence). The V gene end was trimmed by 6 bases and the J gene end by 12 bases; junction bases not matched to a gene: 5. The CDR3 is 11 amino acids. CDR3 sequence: CSAGTSEGQFF. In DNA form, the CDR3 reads TGCAGTGCAGGGACTAGCGAGGGGCAGTTCTTC.